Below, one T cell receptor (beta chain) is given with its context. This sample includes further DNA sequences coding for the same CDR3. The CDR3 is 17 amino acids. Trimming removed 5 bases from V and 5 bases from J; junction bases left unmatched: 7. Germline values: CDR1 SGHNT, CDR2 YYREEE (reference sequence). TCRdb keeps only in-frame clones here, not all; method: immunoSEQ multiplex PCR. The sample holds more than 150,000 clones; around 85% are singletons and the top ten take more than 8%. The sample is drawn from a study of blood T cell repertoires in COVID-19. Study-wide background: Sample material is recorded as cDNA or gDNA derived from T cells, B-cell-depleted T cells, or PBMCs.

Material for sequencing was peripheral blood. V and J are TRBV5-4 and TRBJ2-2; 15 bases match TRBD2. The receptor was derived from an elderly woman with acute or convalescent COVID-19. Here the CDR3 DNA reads TGTGCCAGCAGTTCTGGACTAGCGGGGGGGCGGACCGGGGAGCTGTTTTTT. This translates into CASSSGLAGGRTGELFF.